This TCR beta chain is from a study of blood T cells in healthy people across ages. The study's findings and limits: Long-lived donors carried more naive CD4+ cells and greater diversity than aged donors.

Remarks on this clonotype: Its specificity is unknown.

Donors gave around 9.8 milliliters of peripheral blood apiece. A second 7 to 11 cycle PCR used barcoded and J-beta primers. TCRdb analysed the 5' RACE reads with MiXCR anew, one entry per CDR3 protein. The sample contains 1.5 million to 2 million distinct CDR3 sequences, 39% of which appear only once. Trimming removed 3 bases from V and 3 bases from J, with 15 bases in between. The CDR3 has 15 amino acids. Germline-derived CDR1 and CDR2 are ENHRY and SYGVKD. The sequenced material came from blood. The TCR comes from a human donor in good health. The chain joins TRBV10-3 to TRBJ2-7; D call uncertain. The CDR3 DNA is TGTGCCATCAGTGATAGTGGGGTTCCCTTCTACGAGCAGTACTTC. Encoded protein: CAISDSGVPFYEQYF.